What follows are 2 T cell receptor beta chains derived from one specimen sequenced in a study of fetal regulatory T cell absence and autoimmunity. Some clones are missing from TCRdb's copy, which holds only in-frame ones; the method was immunoSEQ multiplex PCR. The sample lists 95,000 or so clones; 72% were seen once. The source material was pancreas tissue. The source of these receptors is a male donor with IPEX syndrome.

The chain joins TRBV4-1 to TRBJ2-3, with D perhaps TRBD2 (6 bases). This CDR3 contains 16 residues. Germline CDR1 and CDR2: MGHRA and YSYEKL. The ends were cut back, 0 bases at V and 2 bases at J, with 12 bases in the middle. DNA of the CDR3: TGCGCCAGCAGCCAAGATAGAGGCGGGGCCACAGATACGCAGTATTTT. As protein: CASSQDRGGATDTQYF.

The V gene is TRBV6-6, the J gene TRBJ1-1; possible D gene TRBD1, 5 bases. V was clipped by 2 bases and J by 2 bases, with 12 bases between them. Germline-derived CDR1 and CDR2 are MNHNY and SVGAGI (reference sequence). This CDR3 has 15 amino acids. For the CDR3, the DNA is TGTGCCAGCAGTTACCTTATGGGGGACAACACTGAAGCTTTCTTT. Its translation is CASSYLMGDNTEAFF.